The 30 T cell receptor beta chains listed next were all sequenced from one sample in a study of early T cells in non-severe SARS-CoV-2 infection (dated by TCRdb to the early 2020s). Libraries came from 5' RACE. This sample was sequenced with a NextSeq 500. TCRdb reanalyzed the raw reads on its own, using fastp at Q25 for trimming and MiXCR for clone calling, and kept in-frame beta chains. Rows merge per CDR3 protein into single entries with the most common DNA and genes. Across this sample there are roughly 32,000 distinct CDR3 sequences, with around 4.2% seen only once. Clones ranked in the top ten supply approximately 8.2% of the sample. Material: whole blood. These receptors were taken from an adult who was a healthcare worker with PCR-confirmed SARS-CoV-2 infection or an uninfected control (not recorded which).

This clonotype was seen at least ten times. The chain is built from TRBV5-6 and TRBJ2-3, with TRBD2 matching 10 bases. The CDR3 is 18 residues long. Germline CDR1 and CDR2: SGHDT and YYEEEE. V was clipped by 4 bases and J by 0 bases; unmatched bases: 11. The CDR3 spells CASSLLAGLPTSTDTQYF. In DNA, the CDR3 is TGTGCCAGCAGCCTACTAGCGGGACTACCAACTAGCACAGATACGCAGTATTTT.

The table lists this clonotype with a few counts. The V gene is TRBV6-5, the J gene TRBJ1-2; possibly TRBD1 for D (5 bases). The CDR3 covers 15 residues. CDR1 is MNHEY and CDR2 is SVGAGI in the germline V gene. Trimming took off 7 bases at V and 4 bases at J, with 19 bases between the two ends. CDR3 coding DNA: TGTGCCAGCACCCAAGTCAGCAGGGCAGGCTATGGCTACACCTTC. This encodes CASTQVSRAGYGYTF.

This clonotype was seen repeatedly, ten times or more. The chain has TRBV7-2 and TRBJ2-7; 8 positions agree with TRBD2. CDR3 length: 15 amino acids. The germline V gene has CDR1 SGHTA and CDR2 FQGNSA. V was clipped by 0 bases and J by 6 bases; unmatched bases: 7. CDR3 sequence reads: CASSLAGGSGTEQYF. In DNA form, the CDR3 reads TGTGCCAGCAGCTTAGCAGGAGGTAGCGGGACCGAGCAGTACTTC. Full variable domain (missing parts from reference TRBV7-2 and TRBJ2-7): GAGVSQSPSNKVTEKGKDVELRCDPISGHTALYWYRQSLGQGLEFLIYFQGNSAPDKSGLPSDRFSAERTGGSVSTLTIQRTQQEDSAVYLCASSLAGGSGTEQYFGPGTRLTVT.

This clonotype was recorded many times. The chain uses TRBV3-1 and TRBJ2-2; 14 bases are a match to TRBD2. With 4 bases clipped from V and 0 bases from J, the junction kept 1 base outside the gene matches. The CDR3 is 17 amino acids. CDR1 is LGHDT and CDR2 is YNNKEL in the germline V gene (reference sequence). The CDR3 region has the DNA TGTGCCAGCAGCCGGACTAGCGGGGGGCCGAACACCGGGGAGCTGTTTTTT. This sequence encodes CASSRTSGGPNTGELFF.

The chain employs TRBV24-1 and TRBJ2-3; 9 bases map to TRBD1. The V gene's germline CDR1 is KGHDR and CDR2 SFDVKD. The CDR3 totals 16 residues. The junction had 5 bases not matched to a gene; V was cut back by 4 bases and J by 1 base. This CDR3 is CATSESRDRGTDTQYF. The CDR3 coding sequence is TGTGCCACCAGTGAATCCCGGGACAGGGGCACAGATACGCAGTATTTT.

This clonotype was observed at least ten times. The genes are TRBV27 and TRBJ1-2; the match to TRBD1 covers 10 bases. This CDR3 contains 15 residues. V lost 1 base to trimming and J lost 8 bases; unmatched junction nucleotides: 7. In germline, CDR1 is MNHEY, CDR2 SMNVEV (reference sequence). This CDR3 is CASSLWGDRGSGYTF. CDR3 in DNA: TGTGCCAGCAGTTTATGGGGGGACAGGGGAAGCGGCTACACCTTC.

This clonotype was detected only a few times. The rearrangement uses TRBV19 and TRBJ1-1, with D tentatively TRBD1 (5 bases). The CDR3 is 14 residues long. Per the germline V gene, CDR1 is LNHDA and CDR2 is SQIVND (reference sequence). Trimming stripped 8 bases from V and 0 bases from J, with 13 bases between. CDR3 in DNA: TGTGCCAGTCAACCGGGGCTTTTGAACACTGAAGCTTTCTTT. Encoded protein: CASQPGLLNTEAFF.

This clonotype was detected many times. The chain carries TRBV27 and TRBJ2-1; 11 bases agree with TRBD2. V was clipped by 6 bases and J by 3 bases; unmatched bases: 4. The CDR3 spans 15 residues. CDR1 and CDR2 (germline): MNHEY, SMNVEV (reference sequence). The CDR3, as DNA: TGTGCCAGCAGCTTAGCGGGAGGGAGCTACAATGAGCAGTTCTTC. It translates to CASSLAGGSYNEQFF.

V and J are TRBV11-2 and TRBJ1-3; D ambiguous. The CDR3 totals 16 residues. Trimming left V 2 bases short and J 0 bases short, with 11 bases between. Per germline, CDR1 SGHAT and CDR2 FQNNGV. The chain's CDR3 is CASSLSVTFSGNTIYF. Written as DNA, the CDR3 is TGTGCCAGCAGCTTAAGTGTCACTTTCTCTGGAAACACCATATATTTT.

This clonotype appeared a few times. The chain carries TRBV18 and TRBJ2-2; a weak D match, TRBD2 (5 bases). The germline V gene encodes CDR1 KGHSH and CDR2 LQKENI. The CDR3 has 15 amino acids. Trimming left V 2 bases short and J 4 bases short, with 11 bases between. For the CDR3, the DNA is TGTGCCAGCTCACCAGCAGGACTCCGCACCGGGGAGCTGTTTTTT. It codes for CASSPAGLRTGELFF.

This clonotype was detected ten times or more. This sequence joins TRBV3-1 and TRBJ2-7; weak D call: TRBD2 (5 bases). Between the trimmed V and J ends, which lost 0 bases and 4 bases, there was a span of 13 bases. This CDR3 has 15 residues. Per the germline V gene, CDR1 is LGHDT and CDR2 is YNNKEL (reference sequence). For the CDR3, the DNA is TGTGCCAGCAGCCAAGAGGCCGGAGGCCAATACGAGCAGTACTTC. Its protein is CASSQEAGGQYEQYF.

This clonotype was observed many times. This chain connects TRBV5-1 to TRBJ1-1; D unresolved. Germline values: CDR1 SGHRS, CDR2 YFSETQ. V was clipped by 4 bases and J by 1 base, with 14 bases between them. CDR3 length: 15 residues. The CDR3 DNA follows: TGCGCCAGCAGCCCTTGGGCTGGAGGGAACACTGAAGCTTTCTTT. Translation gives CASSPWAGGNTEAFF.

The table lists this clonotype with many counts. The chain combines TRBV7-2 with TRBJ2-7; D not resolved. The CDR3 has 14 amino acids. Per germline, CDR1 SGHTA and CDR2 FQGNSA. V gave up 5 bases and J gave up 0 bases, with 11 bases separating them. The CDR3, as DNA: TGTGCCAGCAGCACGTATTCGGGCTCCTACGAGCAGTACTTC. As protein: CASSTYSGSYEQYF. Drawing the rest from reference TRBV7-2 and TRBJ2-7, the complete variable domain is GAGVSQSPSNKVTEKGKDVELRCDPISGHTALYWYRQSLGQGLEFLIYFQGNSAPDKSGLPSDRFSAERTGGSVSTLTIQRTQQEDSAVYLCASSTYSGSYEQYFGPGTRLTVT.

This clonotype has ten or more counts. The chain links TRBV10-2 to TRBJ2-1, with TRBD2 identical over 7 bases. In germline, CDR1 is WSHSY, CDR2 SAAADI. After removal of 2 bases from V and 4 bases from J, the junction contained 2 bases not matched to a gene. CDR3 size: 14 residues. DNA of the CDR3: TGCGCCAGCAGTGAGGGACTAGAATACAATGAGCAGTTCTTC. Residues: CASSEGLEYNEQFF.

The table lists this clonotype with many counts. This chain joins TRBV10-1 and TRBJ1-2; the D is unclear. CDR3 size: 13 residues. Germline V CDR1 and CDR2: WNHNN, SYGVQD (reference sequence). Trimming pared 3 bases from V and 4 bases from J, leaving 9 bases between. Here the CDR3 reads CASSDRLPYGYTF. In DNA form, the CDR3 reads TGCGCCAGCAGTGACCGACTACCCTATGGCTACACCTTC.

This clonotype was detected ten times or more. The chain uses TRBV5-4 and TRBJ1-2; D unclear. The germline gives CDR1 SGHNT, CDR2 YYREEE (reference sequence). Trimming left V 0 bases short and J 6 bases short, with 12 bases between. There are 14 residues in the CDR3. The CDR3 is CASSLGLGSDGYTF. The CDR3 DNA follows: TGTGCCAGCAGCTTGGGGCTTGGATCGGATGGCTACACCTTC.

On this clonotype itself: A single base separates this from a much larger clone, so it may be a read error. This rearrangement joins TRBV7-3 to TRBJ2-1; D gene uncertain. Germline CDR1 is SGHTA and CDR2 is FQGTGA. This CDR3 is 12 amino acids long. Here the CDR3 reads CASSSEYTEQFF. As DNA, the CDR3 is TGTGCCAGCAGCTCCGAATACACTGAGCAGTTCTTC.

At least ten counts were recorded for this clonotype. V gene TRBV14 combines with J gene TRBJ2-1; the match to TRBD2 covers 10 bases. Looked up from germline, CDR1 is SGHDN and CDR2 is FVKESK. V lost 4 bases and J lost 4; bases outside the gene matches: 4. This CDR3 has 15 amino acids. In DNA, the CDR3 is TGTGCCAGCAGCCTCGGACTAGCGGTTTACAATGAGCAGTTCTTC. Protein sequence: CASSLGLAVYNEQFF.

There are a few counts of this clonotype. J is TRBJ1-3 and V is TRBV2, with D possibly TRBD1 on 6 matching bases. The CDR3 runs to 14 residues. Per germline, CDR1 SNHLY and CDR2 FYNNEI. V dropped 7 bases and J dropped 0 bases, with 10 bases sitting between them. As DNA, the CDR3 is TGTGCCAGCACTCGGACAGTCTCTGGAAACACCATATATTTT. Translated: CASTRTVSGNTIYF. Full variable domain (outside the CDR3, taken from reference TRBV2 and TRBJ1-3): EPEVTQTPSHQVTQMGQEVILRCVPISNHLYFYWYRQILGQKVEFLVSFYNNEISEKSEIFDDQFSVERPDGSNFTLKIRSTKLEDSAMYFCASTRTVSGNTIYFGEGSWLTVV.

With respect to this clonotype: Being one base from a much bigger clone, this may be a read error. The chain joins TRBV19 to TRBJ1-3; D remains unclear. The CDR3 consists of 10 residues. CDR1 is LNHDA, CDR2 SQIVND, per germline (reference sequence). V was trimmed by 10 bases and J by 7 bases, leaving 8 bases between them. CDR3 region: CANSGNTIYF. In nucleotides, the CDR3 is TGTGCCAATAGCGGGAACACCATATATTTT.

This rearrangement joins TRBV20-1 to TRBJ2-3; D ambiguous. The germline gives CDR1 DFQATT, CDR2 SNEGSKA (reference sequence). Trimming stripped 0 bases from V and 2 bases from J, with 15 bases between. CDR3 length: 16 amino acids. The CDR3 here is CSARDLLVRHTDTQYF. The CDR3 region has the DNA TGCAGTGCTAGAGATTTGCTTGTCCGCCACACAGATACGCAGTATTTT.

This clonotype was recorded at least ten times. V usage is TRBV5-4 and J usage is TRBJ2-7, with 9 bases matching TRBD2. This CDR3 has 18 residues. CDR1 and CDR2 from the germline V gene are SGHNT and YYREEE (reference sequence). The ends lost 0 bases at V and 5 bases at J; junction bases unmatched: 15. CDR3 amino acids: CASSLVTGTGLASHEQYF. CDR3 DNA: TGTGCCAGCAGCTTGGTGACAGGAACAGGACTAGCGTCCCACGAGCAGTACTTC.

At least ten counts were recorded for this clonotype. For the CDR3, the DNA is TGCGCCAGCAGCTTAAGCGGGGATTCCTACGAGCAGTACTTC. Translation: CASSLSGDSYEQYF. This chain connects TRBV5-1 to TRBJ2-7; 7 nucleotides agree with TRBD2. The CDR3 sequence is 14 residues long. J lost 1 base, V lost 2 bases, and 3 bases had no gene match. Germline V gene lookup returns CDR1 SGHRS and CDR2 YFSETQ.

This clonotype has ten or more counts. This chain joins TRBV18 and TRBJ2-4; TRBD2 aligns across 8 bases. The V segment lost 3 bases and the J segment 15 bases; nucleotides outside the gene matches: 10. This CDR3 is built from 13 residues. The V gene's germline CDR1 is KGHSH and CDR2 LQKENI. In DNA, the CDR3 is TGTGCCAGCTCACCGCTGGGACTAGGGCAGTGGTACTTC. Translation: CASSPLGLGQWYF.

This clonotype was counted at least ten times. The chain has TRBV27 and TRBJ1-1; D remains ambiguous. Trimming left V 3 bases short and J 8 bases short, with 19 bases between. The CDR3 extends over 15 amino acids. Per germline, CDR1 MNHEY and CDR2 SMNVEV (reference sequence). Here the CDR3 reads CASSLGYGVAVEAFF. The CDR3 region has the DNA TGTGCCAGCAGTTTGGGCTATGGGGTGGCAGTAGAAGCTTTCTTT.

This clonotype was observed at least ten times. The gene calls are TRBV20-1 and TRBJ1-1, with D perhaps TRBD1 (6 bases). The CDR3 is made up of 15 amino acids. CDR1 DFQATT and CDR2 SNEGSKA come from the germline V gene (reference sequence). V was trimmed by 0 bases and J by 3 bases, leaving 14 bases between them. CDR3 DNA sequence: TGCAGTGCTAGAGACACTGGAGGGGGTTACACTGAAGCTTTCTTT. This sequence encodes CSARDTGGGYTEAFF.

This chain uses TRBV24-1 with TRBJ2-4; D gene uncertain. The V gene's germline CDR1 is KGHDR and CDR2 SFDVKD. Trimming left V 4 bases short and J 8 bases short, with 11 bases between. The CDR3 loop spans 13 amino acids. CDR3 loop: CATSDQYSDIQYF. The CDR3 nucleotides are TGTGCCACCAGTGACCAATACAGTGACATTCAGTACTTC.

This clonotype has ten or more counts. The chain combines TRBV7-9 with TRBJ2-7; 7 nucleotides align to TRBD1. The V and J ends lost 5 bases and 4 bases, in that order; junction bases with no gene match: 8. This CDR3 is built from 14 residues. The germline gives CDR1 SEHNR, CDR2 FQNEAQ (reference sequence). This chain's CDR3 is CASSLTGTAYEQYF. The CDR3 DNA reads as TGTGCCAGCAGCCTAACCGGGACAGCTTACGAGCAGTACTTC.

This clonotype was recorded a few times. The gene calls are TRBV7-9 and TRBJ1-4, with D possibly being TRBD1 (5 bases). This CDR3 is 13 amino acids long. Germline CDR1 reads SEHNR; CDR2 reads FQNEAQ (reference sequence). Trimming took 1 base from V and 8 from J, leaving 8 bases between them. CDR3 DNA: TGTGCCAGCAGCTTAGACCCAGGGGAAAAACTGTTTTTT. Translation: CASSLDPGEKLFF. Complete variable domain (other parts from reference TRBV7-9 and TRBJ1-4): DTGVSQNPRHKITKRGQNVTFRCDPISEHNRLYWYRQTLGQGPEFLTYFQNEAQLEKSRLLSDRFSAERPKGSFSTLEIQRTEQGDSAMYLCASSLDPGEKLFFGSGTQLSVL.

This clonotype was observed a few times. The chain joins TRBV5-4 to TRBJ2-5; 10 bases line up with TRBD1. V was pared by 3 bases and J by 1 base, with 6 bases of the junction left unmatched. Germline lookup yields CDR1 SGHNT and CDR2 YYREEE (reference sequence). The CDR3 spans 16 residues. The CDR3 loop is CASSSTGQGPQETQYF. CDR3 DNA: TGTGCCAGCAGCTCGACGGGACAGGGGCCCCAAGAGACCCAGTACTTC.